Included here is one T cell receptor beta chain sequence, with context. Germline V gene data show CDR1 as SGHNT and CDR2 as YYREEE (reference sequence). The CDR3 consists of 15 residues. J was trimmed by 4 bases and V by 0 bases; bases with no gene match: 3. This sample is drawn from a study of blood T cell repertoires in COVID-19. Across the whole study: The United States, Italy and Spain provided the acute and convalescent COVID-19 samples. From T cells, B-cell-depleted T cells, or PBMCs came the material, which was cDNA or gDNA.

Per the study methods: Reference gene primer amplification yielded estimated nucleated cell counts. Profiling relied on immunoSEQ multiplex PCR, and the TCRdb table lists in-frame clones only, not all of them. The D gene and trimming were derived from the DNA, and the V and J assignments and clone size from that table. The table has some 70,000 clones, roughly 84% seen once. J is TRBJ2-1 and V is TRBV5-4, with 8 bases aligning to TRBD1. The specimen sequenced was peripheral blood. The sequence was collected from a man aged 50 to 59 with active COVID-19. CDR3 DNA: TGTGCCAGCAGCTTGGTCCAGGGGGCATACAATGAGCAGTTCTTC. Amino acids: CASSLVQGAYNEQFF.